This TCR beta chain was profiled in a study of T-cell reconstitution after alpha-beta-depleted transplantation in children. Turning to this clonotype: A read error may explain this, as a much larger clone is one base away.

Unique molecular identifiers were used in preparing the TCRbeta library. TCRdb re-derived calls from the PCR reads in MiXCR, one entry per CDR3 protein. This table holds 150,000 to 250,000 distinct CDR3 sequences, approximately 14% found once. CDR1 is SQVTM and CDR2 is ANQGSEA in the germline V gene. The CDR3 is 12 residues long. The V end lost 7 bases, the J end lost 6 bases, and 12 bases lay between the germline ends. Source: PBMCs from the stem cell graft donor, taken from the stem cell graft. This TCR was sampled from a human donor who donated a stem cell graft to a child with acute lymphoblastic leukemia. The chain combines TRBV29-1 with TRBJ2-2; D is uncertain. The CDR3 region has the DNA TGCAGCGCCACATCCCCATCCGGGGAGCTGTTTTTT. It specifies CSATSPSGELFF.